Listed here are 23 T cell receptor beta chains from one sample, sequenced in a study of blood T cell repertoires in COVID-19. Some clones are missing from TCRdb's copy, which holds only in-frame ones; the method was immunoSEQ multiplex PCR. This sample has approximately 360,000 clones; approximately 88% occur once, and the top ten carry over 0.9%. The sequencing input was PBMCs or T cells enriched from blood (not recorded which). These TCRs come from a woman in her twenties or thirties with acute COVID-19.

The rearrangement links TRBV7-2 to TRBJ2-2, with D possibly TRBD2 on 6 matching bases. Trimming pared 1 base from V and 6 bases from J, leaving 9 bases between. CDR1 SGHTA and CDR2 FQGNSA come from the germline V gene. The CDR3 length is 14 residues. The CDR3 coding sequence is TGTGCCAGCAGCTTAGTCAGGGAGGCCGGGGAGCTGTTTTTT. Encoded protein: CASSLVREAGELFF.

The chain has TRBV27 and TRBJ2-7; 10 bases fit TRBD1. The junction had 8 bases not matched to a gene; V was cut back by 7 bases and J by 2 bases. Germline loops: CDR1 MNHEY, CDR2 SMNVEV (reference sequence). This CDR3 is built from 15 residues. The chain's CDR3 is CASTTGTGEPYEQYF. The CDR3 bases are TGTGCCAGCACGACAGGGACAGGGGAACCCTACGAGCAGTACTTC.

The chain combines TRBV5-1 with TRBJ2-3; D perhaps matches TRBD2 (7 bases). Between the trimmed V and J ends, which lost 4 bases and 3 bases, there was a span of 15 bases. The germline gives CDR1 SGHRS, CDR2 YFSETQ. CDR3 length equals 15 residues. CDR3 DNA: TGCGCCAGCAGCAGGGGTGCGGGGGCAACAGATACGCAGTATTTT. This translates into CASSRGAGATDTQYF.

V usage is TRBV15 and J usage is TRBJ2-1; D is perhaps TRBD2 (5 bases). CDR3 length equals 12 residues. From germline, CDR1 is LNHNV and CDR2 YYDKDF (reference sequence). V was trimmed by 6 bases and J by 10 bases, leaving 13 bases between them. In DNA form, the CDR3 reads TGTGCCACCAGTATCCTAGCAGCAGAGCAGTTCTTC. Translating gives CATSILAAEQFF.

Only a few counts were recorded for this clone. The V call is TRBV29-1, the J call TRBJ1-2, with a possible D match to TRBD1 (6 bases). This CDR3 is built from 16 residues. Per germline, CDR1 SQVTM and CDR2 ANQGSEA. V was trimmed by 0 bases and J by 0 bases, leaving 14 bases between them. This CDR3 is CSVEEYLDSPNYGYTF. The CDR3 DNA is TGCAGCGTTGAAGAATACCTGGACAGCCCTAACTATGGCTACACCTTC.

This clone was seen only once. The chain employs TRBV3-1 (or the pseudogene TRBV3-2) and TRBJ1-2; 9 bases agree with TRBD1. In germline, CDR1 is LGHDT, CDR2 YNNKEL (reference sequence). The CDR3 consists of 16 residues. V lost 0 bases, J lost 7 bases, and 9 bases stayed unmatched. For the CDR3, the DNA is TGTGCCAGCAGCCAAGACTCCGGGACAGGGTGGTTTGGCTACACCTTC. This gives the protein CASSQDSGTGWFGYTF.

The J gene is TRBJ1-1, the V gene TRBV2; D is possibly TRBD1 (5 bases). The CDR3 has 15 residues. Germline V lookup: CDR1 SNHLY, CDR2 FYNNEI. V lost 7 bases, J lost 0 bases, and 15 bases lay in between. The CDR3 nucleotides are TGTGCCAGCAAGGTGGAGGGACCGTTGAACACTGAAGCTTTCTTT. This gives the protein CASKVEGPLNTEAFF. The whole variable domain, filled in from reference TRBV2 and TRBJ1-1, reads EPEVTQTPSHQVTQMGQEVILRCVPISNHLYFYWYRQILGQKVEFLVSFYNNEISEKSEIFDDQFSVERPDGSNFTLKIRSTKLEDSAMYFCASKVEGPLNTEAFFGQGTRLTVV.

The chain carries TRBV27 and TRBJ2-7, with 8 nucleotides matching TRBD2. The CDR3 has 13 amino acids. Germline CDR1 MNHEY, CDR2 SMNVEV (reference sequence). V shed 7 bases, J shed 0 bases, and the junction held 2 bases outside the gene matches. CDR3 coding DNA: TGTGCCAGCACCGGGGGGGTCTCCTACGAGCAGTACTTC. It codes for CASTGGVSYEQYF.

The chain is built from TRBV5-6 and TRBJ2-4; the D gene is possibly TRBD2 (6 bases). The length of the CDR3 is 13 residues. From germline, CDR1 is SGHDT and CDR2 YYEEEE. V was cut by 1 base and J by 6 bases, with 8 bases left in between. The CDR3 region has the DNA TGTGCCAGCAGCTTGCGGGGGACAAACATTCAGTACTTC. Translated: CASSLRGTNIQYF.

V usage is TRBV3-1 (or the pseudogene TRBV3-2) and J usage is TRBJ1-2; D call uncertain. V lost 0 bases and J lost 3, with 11 bases in between. The CDR3 consists of 15 residues. Germline values: CDR1 LGHDT, CDR2 YNNKEL (reference sequence). The CDR3 nucleotides read TGTGCCAGCAGCCAAGATTACAGATCCTACTATGGCTACACCTTC. Translated: CASSQDYRSYYGYTF.

This chain uses TRBV2 with TRBJ2-7; D perhaps matches TRBD2 (7 bases). The length of the CDR3 is 15 residues. CDR1 is SNHLY, CDR2 FYNNEI, per germline. V lost 0 bases and J lost 1, with 10 bases in between. The CDR3 DNA reads TGTGCCAGCAGTGAAGCAGGGGGGGCTTCCTACGAGCAGTACTTC. It encodes CASSEAGGASYEQYF.

This clone was seen only once. This sequence joins TRBV4-1 and TRBJ1-4; unclear D gene. Germline-derived CDR1 and CDR2 are MGHRA and YSYEKL. This CDR3 is 15 amino acids long. Deletions cut 4 bases from V and 4 bases from J, with 13 bases between. CDR3 nucleotides: TGCGCCAGCAGCCCTGAGGGCACCTTTAATGAAAAACTGTTTTTT. Its translation is CASSPEGTFNEKLFF.

This sequence joins TRBV18 and TRBJ1-4; D gene unclear. The CDR3 is made up of 15 amino acids. The V end lost 4 bases, the J end lost 7 bases, and 16 bases lay between the germline ends. CDR1 and CDR2 (germline): KGHSH, LQKENI. The DNA of the CDR3 is TGTGCCAGCTCACTCGTGGGAGGGTCTGGTGAAAAACTGTTTTTT. Its translation: CASSLVGGSGEKLFF.

The chain carries TRBV25-1 and TRBJ1-5, with D possibly TRBD1 on 5 matching bases. The CDR3 has 15 residues. CDR1 is MGHDK and CDR2 is SYGVNS in the germline V gene. V was trimmed by 2 bases and J by 2 bases, leaving 10 bases between them. For the CDR3, the DNA is TGTGCCAGCAGTGAACAGGGTGCCGGCAATCAGCCCCAGCATTTT. The encoded protein is CASSEQGAGNQPQHF.

V usage is TRBV9 and J usage is TRBJ1-2, with D maybe TRBD1 (5 bases). Trimming took 3 bases from V and 4 from J, leaving 16 bases between them. The CDR3 runs 15 residues. Germline V gives CDR1 SGDLS, CDR2 YYNGEE. CDR3 sequence (DNA): TGTGCCAGCAGCGAGGGCGACAGAAGGAGCTATGGCTACACCTTC. Protein product: CASSEGDRRSYGYTF. The entire variable domain, with the rest obtained from reference TRBV9 and TRBJ1-2, is as follows: DSGVTQTPKHLITATGQRVTLRCSPRSGDLSVYWYQQSLDQGLQFLIQYYNGEERAKGNILERFSAQQFPDLHSELNLSSLELGDSALYFCASSEGDRRSYGYTFGSGTRLTVV.

The chain is built from TRBV5-8 and TRBJ1-1, with D possibly matching TRBD1 (6 bases). The CDR3 is made up of 14 amino acids. CDR1 SGHTS and CDR2 YDEGEE come from the germline V gene. Trimming took off 3 bases at V and 5 bases at J, with 14 bases between the two ends. The CDR3 protein is CASSSRGARTEAFF. In nucleotides, the CDR3 is TGTGCCAGCAGCTCTCGGGGGGCCCGGACTGAAGCTTTCTTT.

V is TRBV7-2 and J is TRBJ1-5, with D unclear. Between the trimmed V and J ends, which lost 4 bases and 5 bases, there was a span of 9 bases. Germline assignment: CDR1 SGHTA and CDR2 FQGNSA. The CDR3 extends over 13 amino acids. The CDR3 bases are TGTGCCAGCAGCTCACTACGGGATCAGCCCCAGCATTTT. Translating it yields CASSSLRDQPQHF.

This chain joins TRBV9 and TRBJ2-7; 7 positions agree with TRBD1. The J segment lost 1 base and the V segment lost 5 bases, leaving 12 bases of the junction unmatched. CDR1 and CDR2 (germline): SGDLS, YYNGEE. The CDR3 is 16 amino acids. CDR3 protein: CASSQEGGAGSYEQYF. In nucleotides, the CDR3 is TGTGCCAGCAGTCAAGAAGGGGGCGCGGGTTCCTACGAGCAGTACTTC. Full variable domain (missing parts from reference TRBV9 and TRBJ2-7): DSGVTQTPKHLITATGQRVTLRCSPRSGDLSVYWYQQSLDQGLQFLIQYYNGEERAKGNILERFSAQQFPDLHSELNLSSLELGDSALYFCASSQEGGAGSYEQYFGPGTRLTVT.

This clone was counted once. The chain joins TRBV9 to TRBJ2-1; the match to TRBD2 covers 7 bases. The length of the CDR3 is 16 residues. Losses at the gene ends were 3 bases for V and 0 bases for J; bases not matched to a gene: 6. CDR1 SGDLS and CDR2 YYNGEE come from the germline V gene. The CDR3 nucleotides read TGTGCCAGCAGCGCCACGGGAGGCCCCTCCTACAATGAGCAGTTCTTC. Amino acids: CASSATGGPSYNEQFF.

J is TRBJ2-5 and V is TRBV29-1; D possibly corresponds to TRBD2 (6 bases). The CDR3 loop spans 15 amino acids. CDR1 is SQVTM and CDR2 is ANQGSEA in the germline V gene. The ends were cut back, 1 base at V and 1 base at J, with 13 bases in the middle. CDR3 amino acids: CSVEGMAGRQETQYF. The CDR3 DNA sequence: TGCAGCGTTGAAGGAATGGCGGGGCGCCAAGAGACCCAGTACTTC. Supplemented by reference TRBV29-1 and TRBJ2-5, the full variable domain reads SAVISQKPSRDICQRGTSLTIQCQVDSQVTMMFWYRQQPGQSLTLIATANQGSEATYESGFVIDKFPISRPNLTFSTLTVSNMSPEDSSIYLCSVEGMAGRQETQYFGPGTRLLVL.

The genes are TRBV5-1 and TRBJ2-2; 10 nucleotides match TRBD2. Trimming at V came to 3 bases and at J to 2 bases, leaving 7 bases not matched to a gene. The germline V gene has CDR1 SGHRS and CDR2 YFSETQ. This CDR3 is built from 17 residues. The CDR3 DNA reads TGCGCCAGCAGCTCCCTTAAGCGGGGGGGAAACACCGGGGAGCTGTTTTTT. It encodes CASSSLKRGGNTGELFF. The full variable domain, in which reference TRBV5-1 and TRBJ2-2 provide the parts outside the CDR3, is KAGVTQTPRYLIKTRGQQVTLSCSPISGHRSVSWYQQTPGQGLQFLFEYFSETQRNKGNFPGRFSGRQFSNSRSEMNVSTLELGDSALYLCASSSLKRGGNTGELFFGEGSRLTVL.

In nucleotides, the CDR3 is TGTGCCAGCAGCTGGGGCACAGGGGCGACCTACGAGCAGTACTTC. This translates into CASSWGTGATYEQYF. The rearrangement links TRBV7-2 to TRBJ2-7; 7 bases agree with TRBD1. J was trimmed by 2 bases and V by 4 bases; bases with no gene match: 8. The CDR3 runs to 15 residues. Germline-derived CDR1 and CDR2 are SGHTA and FQGNSA.

The chain links TRBV19 to TRBJ2-2, with 8 bases matching TRBD2. This CDR3 is 15 amino acids long. From germline, CDR1 is LNHDA and CDR2 SQIVND (reference sequence). V was clipped by 5 bases and J by 7 bases; unmatched bases: 9. The CDR3 coding sequence is TGTGCCAGTAGTTCCCCGGGACTAGTCCTCGGGGAGCTGTTTTTT. Translation: CASSSPGLVLGELFF.